This T cell receptor (beta chain) was observed in a study of vaccination and CD4 T cells after COVID-19. Study summary: Convalescent patients were SARS-CoV-2 positive by nasal swab PCR; nine or ten mild, one severe.

The Oncomine TCR Beta short-read assay was what sequenced the DNA obtained from cultured CD4+ T cells. The genomic DNA was obtained from cultured CD4+ T cells by extraction with the QIAamp micro DNA kit. TCRdb itself ran the PCR reads through MiXCR, one entry per CDR3 protein. The table shows roughly 13,000 distinct CDR3 sequences, with approximately 69% occurring only once. Treatment of the sample: approximately nine-day PBMC culture with coronavirus spike peptide pools or control peptides (ViraFEST assay). ViraFEST enlarged antigen-specific T cell populations with peptide pools and afterwards sequenced TCRs. The table lists this clonotype with a count of one. Its antigen remains unknown. Study findings and constraints: Data came from relatively few convalescent patients and lacked early post-infection timepoints.

The V gene lost 6 bases and the J gene lost 4 bases, with 24 bases spanning the gap. Germline V gene data show CDR1 as DFQATT and CDR2 as SNEGSKA (reference sequence). The CDR3 spans 16 residues. This chain joins TRBV20-1 and TRBJ1-2; D may be TRBD1 (6 bases). Sequencing was performed on CD4+ T cells from blood, cultured in vitro. This TCR was sampled from a human donor who had recovered from COVID-19. The CDR3 region has the DNA TGCAGTGCGGAAACCTGGTTCGCAGGGGTTTCCTATGGCTACACCTTC. Its protein product is CSAETWFAGVSYGYTF.